The rows below give T cell receptor beta chains drawn from one sample of a study of T-cell memory formation after mild COVID-19. A single record per CDR3 protein comes from TCRdb applying MiXCR to the 5' RACE reads. The sample includes 200,000 or so distinct CDR3 sequences, approximately 10% of them seen just once. Sequenced material: PBMCs or a T cell subset sorted from them (not recorded which). Receptors originate from a man aged 18 to 30 who had mild COVID-19 (a few samples of this study predate the infection). Cell type and time point are not known. CDR3s include the opening cysteine and the closing phenylalanine or tryptophan. The order of the fields is J gene, V gene, D gene, clone size, CDR3 DNA, CDR3 protein. A D gene is named only where the DNA matches it firmly. The listing skips clone size in some rows; elsewhere it reads once, few, many or a size class.

>TRBJ2-2|TRBV4-2|TRBD2|-
TGTGCCAGCAGCCAAGGCGGTCTAGCGGGGAACACCGGGGAGCTGTTTTTT
CASSQGGLAGNTGELFF
>TRBJ2-1|TRBV5-1|-|many
TGCGCCAGCAGCTTGAGACGCGATAATGAGCAGTTCTTC
CASSLRRDNEQFF
>TRBJ1-1|TRBV29-1|TRBD1|-
TGCAGCGTTGTTCGGACAGGGGGGAACACTGAAGCTTTCTTT
CSVVRTGGNTEAFF
>TRBJ2-1|TRBV18|TRBD2|-
TGTGCCAGCTCACCACTGTCCGGGGGGAATGAGCAGTTCTTC
CASSPLSGGNEQFF
>TRBJ2-5|TRBV9|-|few
TGTGCCAGCAGCGTATTGGGTCAAGAGACCCAGTACTTC
CASSVLGQETQYF
>TRBJ1-1|TRBV6-1|TRBD1|-
TGTGCCAGCAGTCAAGACAGGGCAGACACTGAAGCTTTCTTT
CASSQDRADTEAFF
>TRBJ2-4|TRBV5-1|TRBD1|many
TGCGCCAGCAGCTTGGAGGTCGGGACAGTTGACATTCAGTACTTC
CASSLEVGTVDIQYF
>TRBJ2-7|TRBV10-3|TRBD2|few
TGTGCCATCAGTGAAGTGCGGGGGGCCACCTACGAGCAGTACTTC
CAISEVRGATYEQYF
>TRBJ1-4|TRBV2|TRBD1|-
TGTGCCAGCAGTGGCGGGGGGACAGAAGATGAAAAACTGTTTTTT
CASSGGGTEDEKLFF
>TRBJ1-2|TRBV4-3|-|-
TGCGCCAGCAGCCACCAGGGAAACGGCTACACCTTC
CASSHQGNGYTF
>TRBJ1-1|TRBV7-9|-|-
TGTGCCAGCAGCTTAGCTGTTAGGGGAATCACTGAAGCTTTCTTT
CASSLAVRGITEAFF
>TRBJ2-7|TRBV6-2/TRBV6-3|-|-
TGTGCCAGCAGCCGACCCGGGAGCTCCTACGAGCAGTACTTC
CASSRPGSSYEQYF
>TRBJ1-5|TRBV24-1|-|-
TGTTCCACCAGTGATTCGCAGGGTGAAAATCAGCCCCAGCATTTT
CSTSDSQGENQPQHF
>TRBJ1-5|TRBV4-3|-|-
TGCGCCAGCAGCCAAGATGCGGCAGGAATACAGCCCCAGCATTTT
CASSQDAAGIQPQHF
>TRBJ1-1|TRBV6-6|TRBD1|-
TGTGCCAGCAGTAAGCCGGGACAGGGTAACACTGAAGCTTTCTTT
CASSKPGQGNTEAFF
>TRBJ1-6|TRBV15|-|-
TGTGCCACCAGCAGACCCGGGGGGAAGAACTCACCCCTCCACTTT
CATSRPGGKNSPLHF
>TRBJ2-3|TRBV5-1|-|-
TGCGCCAGCAGCTTGGCAGGGGCGGCGGCAGATACGCAGTATTTT
CASSLAGAAADTQYF
>TRBJ1-1|TRBV6-5|TRBD1|-
TGTGCCAGCAGAGGGACAGCCGGGAACACTGAAGCTTTCTTT
CASRGTAGNTEAFF
>TRBJ1-1|TRBV6-2/TRBV6-3|-|few
TGTGCCACCCTGAGTGTCACTGAAGCTTTCTTT
CATLSVTEAFF
>TRBJ2-3|TRBV7-3|-|many
TGTGCCAGCAGCCCCCAGGGAGGGGGAGGCACGCAGTATTTT
CASSPQGGGGTQYF
>TRBJ2-3|TRBV5-1|-|-
TGCGCCAGCAGCCCTGGGGGTATTAGCACAGATACGCAGTATTTT
CASSPGGISTDTQYF
>TRBJ2-3|TRBV12-3/TRBV12-4|-|-
TGTGCCAGCAGTAACGGCGAGTCGGGGGTGGCAGATACGCAGTATTTT
CASSNGESGVADTQYF
>TRBJ2-6|TRBV5-1|-|few
TGCGCCAGCACCAACCCCGGGGCCAACGTCCTGACTTTC
CASTNPGANVLTF
>TRBJ1-2|TRBV6-5|TRBD1|-
TGTGCCAGCAGACTGGGACAGGGTGTATATGGCTACACCTTC
CASRLGQGVYGYTF
>TRBJ1-2|TRBV5-6|-|many
TGTGCCAGCAGCTTGGCCCTCGCTAACTATGGCTACACCTTC
CASSLALANYGYTF
>TRBJ1-6|TRBV20-1|TRBD1|few
TGCAGTGTCCGAGAAACGACAGGGGAAAATTCACCCCTCCACTTT
CSVRETTGENSPLHF
>TRBJ2-3|TRBV29-1|TRBD1|few
TGCAGCGGCCGGGACAGAGGCAAGTTCCCCACAGATACGCAGTATTTT
CSGRDRGKFPTDTQYF
>TRBJ1-1|TRBV6-2/TRBV6-3|-|few
TGTGCCACCCTACAGGCTCTGAACACTGAAGCTTTCTTT
CATLQALNTEAFF
>TRBJ1-1|TRBV20-1|-|many
TGCAGTGCAGACTCTCCGGGGGCCACTGAAGCTTTCTTT
CSADSPGATEAFF
>TRBJ1-1|TRBV4-3|TRBD1|many
TGCGCCAGCAGCCAAATGACAGGGGGGAACACTGAAGCTTTCTTT
CASSQMTGGNTEAFF
>TRBJ1-6|TRBV7-2|-|many
TGTGCCAGCAGCCTATGGACACTCTCCTATAATTCACCCCTCCACTTT
CASSLWTLSYNSPLHF
>TRBJ2-7|TRBV7-9|-|few
TGTGCCAGCAGCTTTGGCAGTCCGCACGAGCAGTACTTC
CASSFGSPHEQYF
>TRBJ2-1|TRBV25-1|-|-
TGTGCCAGCAGGACTAGTCTTGCGATCAATGAGCAGTTCTTC
CASRTSLAINEQFF
>TRBJ1-5|TRBV9|-|few
TGTGCCAGCAGCGCCATGGGAGGTGACAATCAGCCCCAGCATTTT
CASSAMGGDNQPQHF
>TRBJ1-5|TRBV6-6|-|few
TGTGCCAGCAGTTCCCCGAGGAGGGCCAGCAATCAGCCCCAGCATTTT
CASSSPRRASNQPQHF
>TRBJ2-5|TRBV5-1|-|-
TGCGCCAGCAGCCCACTGGCTACCCAAGAGACCCAGTACTTC
CASSPLATQETQYF
>TRBJ2-1|TRBV4-3|-|-
TGCGCCAGCAGCGGCCGGGACAAGGGCTACAATGAGCAGTTCTTC
CASSGRDKGYNEQFF
>TRBJ2-5|TRBV20-1|-|-
TGCAGTGCCCTTGGAGGGCCCAGGGATGAGACCCAGTACTTC
CSALGGPRDETQYF
>TRBJ2-2|TRBV5-1|-|few
TGCGCCAGCAGGCGAGGCGGGGAGCTGTTTTTT
CASRRGGELFF
>TRBJ2-1|TRBV5-1|-|few
TGCGCCAGCAGCGCGCGGACTCCGGATGGCAATGAGCAGTTCTTC
CASSARTPDGNEQFF
>TRBJ1-6|TRBV20-1|-|-
TGCAGTGCTAGTGTGGCGGGTTCACCCCTCCACTTT
CSASVAGSPLHF
>TRBJ1-2|TRBV11-2|TRBD1|few
TGTGCCAGCTCAACTCCGATCGGGACAGGGGGCTTTGGCTACACCTTC
CASSTPIGTGGFGYTF
>TRBJ1-2|TRBV20-1|-|-
TGCAGTGCCCCCGGTGGGGGTGTCTATGGCTACACCTTC
CSAPGGGVYGYTF
>TRBJ1-2|TRBV29-1|TRBD1|few
TGCAGCGTAGGGACAGGGGTCGACTATGGCTACACCTTC
CSVGTGVDYGYTF
>TRBJ1-5|TRBV7-2|TRBD1|few
TGTGCCAGCAGCTCGACAGGGCCCGGCAATCAGCCCCAGCATTTT
CASSSTGPGNQPQHF
>TRBJ2-5|TRBV7-8|-|many
TGTGCCAGCAGCCGCGGATGGGGGGCGGGACAAGAGACCCAGTACTTC
CASSRGWGAGQETQYF
>TRBJ2-6|TRBV12-3/TRBV12-4|-|few
TGTGCCAGCAGCTCCGGGACGGGTGGCGGGGCCAACGTCCTGACTTTC
CASSSGTGGGANVLTF
>TRBJ2-3|TRBV7-2|-|-
TGTGCCAGCAGCTTTGGCTACAGAAATACGCAGTATTTT
CASSFGYRNTQYF
>TRBJ1-1|TRBV6-1|TRBD1|-
TGTGCCAGCAGCACGCAGGGGGCGCAGGGCACTGAAGCTTTCTTT
CASSTQGAQGTEAFF
>TRBJ2-7|TRBV6-1|-|many
TGTGCCAGCGGGGACCTCTACGAGCAGTACTTC
CASGDLYEQYF
>TRBJ1-1|TRBV12-3/TRBV12-4|TRBD1|-
TGTGCCAGCAGTTTCACAGGGGGGTACACTGAAGCTTTCTTT
CASSFTGGYTEAFF
>TRBJ2-3|TRBV7-8|-|-
TGTGCCAGCAGCTCCCTAAGCGCGACGCAGTATTTT
CASSSLSATQYF
>TRBJ1-3|TRBV27|-|many
TGTGCCAGCAGTCACCAAGGAGGGCAAACTGGAAACACCATATATTTT
CASSHQGGQTGNTIYF
>TRBJ1-2|TRBV27|-|few
TGTGCCACCAAAGGGGGGGCGAGCTATGGCTACACCTTC
CATKGGASYGYTF